The sequence of this TCR beta chain was determined in a study of tumor-infiltrating lymphocytes in primary liver carcinoma. For the study at large: Productive TCRbeta read yields ran from roughly 3.65 to 7.13 million per sample and were similar between tissues. Study-wide results and caveats: Between tumor regions, pairs overlapped more than tumor-adjacent and tumor-blood pairs did. Only about 7-24% of top clones were detected in each of the five tumor regions.

With a constant-region primer, TCR beta cDNA was made from 450 to 500 ng of total RNA. Slightly modified ARM-PCR with three nested multiplex PCR rounds yielded TCR beta libraries. A C-beta reverse primer was combined with TRBV1-TRBV30 forward primers in the first two PCR rounds, and each round had 10 cycles. Each CDR3 protein gets one entry after TCRdb re-called the multiplex PCR reads with MiXCR. In the table there are tens of thousands of distinct CDR3 sequences, over 65% of which are singletons. Starting material for RNA and DNA co-extraction consisted of 20-30 mg of unsorted bulk tissue. Patients' primary liver carcinoma was surgically resected. Points on this clonotype: The antigen is undetermined. Sequence at one end of the junction differs from germline and may be a read error.

This CDR3 contains 14 residues. Germline-derived CDR1 and CDR2 are MNHEY and SVGEGT. The sample comprised liver tumor tissue from sampling region 4. Specified subset: tumor region T4, right-lateral pole. This receptor was identified in a man aged 35 to 55 with primary liver carcinoma and hepatitis B virus infection. The chain recombines TRBV6-2 or TRBV6-3 with TRBJ2-1; 7 nucleotides align to TRBD2. Written as DNA, the CDR3 is TGTGCCGGCAGCTCCGACCCGACTAGCCATGAGCAGCTCTTT. Encoded protein: CAGSSDPTSHEQLF.